This record concerns one T cell receptor (beta chain) sequence. Its antigen target is currently unknown. No base qualities exist here, and no much larger clone lies one base off it. TCRbeta CDR3 regions were amplified from genomic DNA using the immunoSEQ Assay, a bias-controlled multiplex PCR. The authors processed their data as follows. The number of nucleated cells in each sample was estimated by amplification of reference gene primers within the assay. Sequence reads were collapsed and filtered to measure the absolute abundance of every unique TCRbeta CDR3 rearrangement. Productive Simpson clonality was computed per sample as the square root of Simpson's diversity index over productive rearrangements. TCRdb re-hosts the immuneACCESS table, in-frame sequences only. Its copies lack some clones; in the studies checked, an unresolved V gene accounts for under half of them, and the cause for the rest is not known. D and trimming were read from the DNA, whereas the V and J calls and clone size are those reported in that table. In all, the sample holds 100,000 to 150,000 clones, and around 87% of those were seen once. The biggest ten clones account for 25% to 35% of the sample.

The sample is drawn from a study of blood T cell repertoires in COVID-19 (dated by TCRdb to 2019 to 2021). The study in broad terms: Samples from collaborators originated in the United States, Italy and Spain and spanned both the acute and convalescent phases of COVID-19. Nearly every sample came with metadata listing a de-identified subject ID, COVID-19 status, age in years and sex. Subjects who had been exposed to COVID-19, were actively infected with it, or had recovered from it provided the deeply sampled blood TCRbeta repertoires that made up the dataset. The repertoires were released in a freely available public database meant as a resource for research on the immune response to SARS-CoV-2. The prospective study material was composed of cDNA or gDNA derived from T cells, B-cell-depleted T cells, or PBMCs. HLA class I and class II types, where available, came from metadata supplied by the sample provider rather than from assay-based typing. Samples came from the ongoing ImmuneRACE study (first 160 participants) plus 1,254 subjects from 6 global collaborators. On the study overall, not on this receptor specifically: The quantity of clinical and demographic metadata differed by source and by participant and was supplied without curation.

Each collaborating institution followed its own protocols to collect whole blood in K2EDTA tubes. For TCRbeta analysis, collaborator samples were shipped as frozen whole blood, as isolated PBMCs, or as DNA extracted from either sample type. CDR1 and CDR2 (SGHDN, FVKESK) derive from the germline V gene. Inclusive of the bounding cysteine and phenylalanine, the CDR3 is 15 residues long. Of all the DNA, just the CDR3 is kept, 45 bases in frame from base 1. V is pared back by 1 base and J by 3 bases, with 9 bases lying between the germline termini. Sequencing input: peripheral blood. The sequence is built from TRBV14 and TRBJ1-4; the D gene is possibly TRBD1, with 5 bases matching. The source of this sequence is a woman aged 70-85 years with acute or convalescent COVID-19. The CDR3 is CASSQVRQPNEKLFF. The bases are TGTGCCAGCAGCCAAGTCCGACAGCCTAATGAAAAACTGTTTTTT.